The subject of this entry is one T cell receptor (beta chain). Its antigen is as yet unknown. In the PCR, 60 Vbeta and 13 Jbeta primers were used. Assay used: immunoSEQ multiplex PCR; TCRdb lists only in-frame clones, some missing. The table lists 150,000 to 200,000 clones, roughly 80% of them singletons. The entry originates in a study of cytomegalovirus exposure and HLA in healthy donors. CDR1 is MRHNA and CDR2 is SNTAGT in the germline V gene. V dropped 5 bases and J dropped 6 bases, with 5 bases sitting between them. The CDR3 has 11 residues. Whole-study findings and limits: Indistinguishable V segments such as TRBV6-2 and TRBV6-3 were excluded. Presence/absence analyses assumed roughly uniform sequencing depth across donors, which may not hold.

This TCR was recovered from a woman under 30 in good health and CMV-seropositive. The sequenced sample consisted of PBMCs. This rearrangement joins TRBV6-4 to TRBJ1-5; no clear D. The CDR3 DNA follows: TGTGCCAGCAGTCGGTTTCAGCCCCAGCATTTT. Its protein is CASSRFQPQHF.